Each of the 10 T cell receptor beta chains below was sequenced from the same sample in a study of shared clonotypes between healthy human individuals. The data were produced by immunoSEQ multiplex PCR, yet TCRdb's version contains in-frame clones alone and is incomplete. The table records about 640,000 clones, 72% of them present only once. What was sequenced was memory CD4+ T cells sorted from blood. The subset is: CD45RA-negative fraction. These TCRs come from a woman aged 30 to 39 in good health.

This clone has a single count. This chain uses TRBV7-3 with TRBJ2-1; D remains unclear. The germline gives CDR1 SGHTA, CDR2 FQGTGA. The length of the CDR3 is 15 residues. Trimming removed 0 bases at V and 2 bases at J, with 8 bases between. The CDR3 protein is CASSLTGPAYNEQFF. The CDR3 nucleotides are TGTGCCAGCAGCTTAACTGGTCCGGCCTACAATGAGCAGTTCTTC.

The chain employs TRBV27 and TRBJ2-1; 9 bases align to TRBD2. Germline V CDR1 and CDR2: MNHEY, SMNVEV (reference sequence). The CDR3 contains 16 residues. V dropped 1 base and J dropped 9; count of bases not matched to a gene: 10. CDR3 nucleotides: TGTGCCAGCAGTTTATTGACTAGCGGTTTTGGTGCTGAGCAGTTCTTC. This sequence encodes CASSLLTSGFGAEQFF.

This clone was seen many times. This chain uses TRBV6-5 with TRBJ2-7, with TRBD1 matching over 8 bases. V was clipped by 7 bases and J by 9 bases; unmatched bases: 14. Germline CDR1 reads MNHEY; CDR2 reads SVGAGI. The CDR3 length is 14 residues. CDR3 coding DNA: TGTGCCAGCAACCGGGGACAGGATGGCCTTGGGCAGTACTTC. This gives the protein CASNRGQDGLGQYF.

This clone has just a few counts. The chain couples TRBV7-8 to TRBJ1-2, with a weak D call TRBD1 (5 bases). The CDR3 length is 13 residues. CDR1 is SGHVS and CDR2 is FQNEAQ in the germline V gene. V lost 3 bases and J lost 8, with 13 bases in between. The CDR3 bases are TGTGCCAGCAGCTTTTCGGGGGTTCCAGGCTACACCTTC. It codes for CASSFSGVPGYTF.

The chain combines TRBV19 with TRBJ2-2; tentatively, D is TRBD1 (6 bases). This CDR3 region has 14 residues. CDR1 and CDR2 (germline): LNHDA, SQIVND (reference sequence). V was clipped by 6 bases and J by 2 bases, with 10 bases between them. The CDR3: CASRRQENTGELFF. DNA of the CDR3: TGTGCCAGTAGACGACAGGAAAACACCGGGGAGCTGTTTTTT. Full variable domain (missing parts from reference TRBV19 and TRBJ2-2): DGGITQSPKYLFRKEGQNVTLSCEQNLNHDAMYWYRQDPGQGLRLIYYSQIVNDFQKGDIAEGYSVSREKKESFPLTVTSAQKNPTAFYLCASRRQENTGELFFGEGSRLTVL.

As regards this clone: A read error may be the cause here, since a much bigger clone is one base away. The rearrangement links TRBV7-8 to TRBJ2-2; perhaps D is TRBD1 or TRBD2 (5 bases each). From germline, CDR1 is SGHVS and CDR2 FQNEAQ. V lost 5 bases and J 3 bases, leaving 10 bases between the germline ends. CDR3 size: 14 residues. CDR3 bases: TGTGCCAGCAGCCTCGGGGCGGACACCGGGGAGCTGTTTTTT. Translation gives CASSLGADTGELFF.

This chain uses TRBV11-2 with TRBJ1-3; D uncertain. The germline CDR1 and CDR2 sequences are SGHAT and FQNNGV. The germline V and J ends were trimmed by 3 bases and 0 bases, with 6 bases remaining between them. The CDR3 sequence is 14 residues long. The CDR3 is CASSLSGSGNTIYF. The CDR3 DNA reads TGTGCCAGCAGCTTGAGTGGCTCTGGAAACACCATATATTTT.

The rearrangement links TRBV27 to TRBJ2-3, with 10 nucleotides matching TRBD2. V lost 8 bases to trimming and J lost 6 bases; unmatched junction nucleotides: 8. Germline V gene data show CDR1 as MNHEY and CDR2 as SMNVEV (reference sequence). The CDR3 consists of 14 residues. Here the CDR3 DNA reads TGTGCCAGCGGGTTGGGACTAGCGTTTGATACGCAGTATTTT. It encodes CASGLGLAFDTQYF.

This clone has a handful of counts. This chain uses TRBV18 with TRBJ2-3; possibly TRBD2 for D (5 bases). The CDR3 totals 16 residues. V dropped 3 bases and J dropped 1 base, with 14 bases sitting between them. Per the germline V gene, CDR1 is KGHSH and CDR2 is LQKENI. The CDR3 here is CASSPSASLGTDTQYF. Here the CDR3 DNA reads TGTGCCAGCTCACCTAGCGCGAGCCTAGGCACAGATACGCAGTATTTT.

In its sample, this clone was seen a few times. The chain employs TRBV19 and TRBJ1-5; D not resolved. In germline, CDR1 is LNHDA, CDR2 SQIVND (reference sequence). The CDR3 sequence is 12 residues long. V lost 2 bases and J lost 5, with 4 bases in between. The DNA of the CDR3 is TGTGCCAGTAGTATACAGGATCAGCCCCAGCATTTT. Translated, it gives CASSIQDQPQHF.